The sequence of this T cell receptor (beta chain) was determined in a study of long-term antiretroviral therapy in people with HIV (dated by TCRdb to the early 2020s). In terms of the full investigation: Collection of the earliest samples took place about a decade ahead of the 2015 WHO recommendation for immediate ART, at a time when ART was typically delayed until CD4 counts fell. Whether ART initiation and durable HIV suppression were associated with changes in peripheral blood TRB repertoire composition and diversity was tested in a retrospective serial study. From 30 adults with confirmed HIV infection, the cohort provided approximately 210 cryopreserved PBMC samples, gathered serially across a mean of around six years (range 1-12). Among the approximately 32 participants with HIV, approximately 10 were female. No cross-contamination during QIAcube processing turned up in test extractions that ran a monoclonal T-cell line alongside about 35 polyclonal samples.

Participants were included only if at least one PBMC sample before ART initiation and at least two post-ART samples were available. Every participant with HIV received treatment in the United States of America. Before DNA extraction, cryopreserved samples of about 1-11 million PBMC were thawed and then washed. At the time of the earliest PBMC sample for each participant with HIV, ages ranged from roughly 23 to 55 years. Per participant, PBMC samples came from 1-4 timepoints prior to ART initiation and 2-8 timepoints following ART initiation, for a median of 7 samples. Serial HIV viral load, CD4+ T-cell count, ART history and demographic data were obtained for every participant. Genomic DNA was extracted from unsorted PBMC with a Qiagen kit on a QIAcube, with processing performed in batches of 12 samples. The paper's findings and limits, for the study overall: At every time point, the repertoire was dominated by expanded TRB clones first identified before ART initiation, although this dominance fluctuated and, in many PLHIV, declined after ART. HIV repertoires had narrower CDR3 length ranges than controls, and the network structure suggested an antigen-experienced repertoire that shifted only slightly toward naive after ART. The samples span the years 2004 to 2017, and the ART regimens used at that time may not be as effective as current regimens. Because pre-ART samples had limited cell numbers, profiling was done on unsorted PBMC rather than on sorted CD4+ and CD8+ T cells. No data were available on ART adherence, viral resistance or therapy changes, limiting inferences about post-ART repertoire changes. A significant increase in TRB diversity was found to be associated with ART initiation, although TRB diversity was observed to remain significantly below that of transplant donor controls even after long-term ART. Limited PBMC availability meant only the TCR beta chain was sequenced, without alpha chain pairing.

The germline V gene (reference sequence) sets CDR1 to MNHNY and CDR2 to SVGAGI. The cysteine opens and the phenylalanine closes a CDR3 of 14 amino acids. CDR3 DNA is the only sequence kept; it has 42 bases, read in frame from the first base. V and J are trimmed by 5 bases and 9 bases, and the gene matches miss 4 bases of the junction. With regard to this clone: It has no known antigen specificity. Base quality data are lacking; no much larger clone is found one base away.

Sequencing of the TRB variable region was done with the immunoSEQ hsTCRB v3.0 assay at survey level resolution. The target sequencing depth for TRB was roughly 35,000-55,000 T-cell genomes per sample. Pooled TRB libraries were sequenced on an Illumina MiSeq with a v3 150-cycle kit. Per the source publication's procedure: Repertoire analysis was performed in R inside a reproducible Nextflow workflow that covered QC, data transformation and analysis. LymphoSeq2, an R package for exploring AIRR-Seq data, was used to implement the custom analyses. Several samples that yielded fewer than 5000 total TRB sequences were excluded, so that fewer than 200 HIV repertoires were analyzed. Among the roughly 190 retained HIV repertoires, 55 to 60 were collected before ART initiation and roughly 130 after ART initiation. Each repertoire was downsampled to 5000 TRB nucleotide sequences, and summary statistics were averaged across 100 downsampling iterations. Only TRB sequences with CDR3 regions of at least seven amino acids were retained for analysis. Diversity was measured with a Shannon entropy-derived clonality score and the Gini coefficient. In the repertoire networks, any two of the top 5000 CDR3 amino acid sequences were connected whenever the two sequences differed by an edit distance of one. For TRB CDR3 amino acid sequences, GLIPH2 was used to predict antigen specificity groups and MHC restriction. To flag known associations with CMV, EBV, HIV or tissue antigens, CDR3 amino acid sequences were compared against VDJdb and McPAS-TCR. Pre-ART, post-ART and control groups were compared with Wilcoxon signed-rank tests and Holm-Bonferroni correction. TCRdb re-hosts the immuneACCESS table, in-frame sequences only. Its copies lack some clones; in the studies checked, an unresolved V gene accounts for under half of them, and the cause for the rest is not known. The V and J calls and clone size come from that table; D and trimming were worked out from the DNA. The table for this sample lists tens of thousands of clones; 85% to 90% of them were counted only once. The ten biggest clones cover roughly 4.8% of the sample.

The material was unsorted PBMCs, obtained approximately 2.7 years after starting antiretroviral therapy. The chain is made from TRBV6-6 and TRBJ1-6, with 10 junctional bases fitting TRBD1. The clonotype was recovered from a man in his forties or fifties with HIV. The DNA sequence is given as TGTGCCAGCAGTCCGACAGGGGGCAGTTCACCCCTCCACTTT. It codes for CASSPTGGSSPLHF.